The 12 T cell receptor beta chains in this list originate from one sample, sequenced in a study of T cells in Graves' hyperthyroidism and ophthalmopathy. Researchers amplified the TCR beta CDR3 regions from RNA transcripts. During a first-round RT-PCR of the TCR CDR3, the HTBI primer set was used. TCRdb recomputed calls from the multiplex PCR reads with MiXCR, one row per CDR3 protein. This sample has over 450,000 distinct CDR3 sequences, with roughly 14% found just once. The sequenced material came from blood. The receptors stem from a woman aged 18-29 years with Graves' hyperthyroidism.

There are many counts of this clonotype. V usage is TRBV10-3 and J usage is TRBJ2-7; D may be TRBD1 (7 bases). The CDR3 extends over 13 amino acids. CDR1 ENHRY and CDR2 SYGVKD come from the germline V gene. Trimming stripped 11 bases from V and 4 bases from J, with 18 bases between. The DNA for the CDR3 is TGTGCCGTTGGGACAGCGGCGGGGTACGAGCAGTACTTC. This sequence encodes CAVGTAAGYEQYF.

In its sample, this clonotype was seen many times. The chain links TRBV11-2 to TRBJ1-2; D remains unclear. The germline CDR1 and CDR2 sequences are SGHAT and FQNNGV. The CDR3 covers 11 residues. V lost 7 bases and J 2 bases, leaving 5 bases between the germline ends. CDR3 DNA sequence: TGTGCCAGCAAAGAAAACTATGGCTACACCTTC. This encodes CASKENYGYTF.

This clonotype came up a few times. The rearrangement joins TRBV19 to TRBJ2-7, with D possibly matching TRBD1 (5 bases). Trimming pared 3 bases from V and 2 bases from J, leaving 8 bases between. The CDR3 runs to 13 residues. Germline CDR1 LNHDA, CDR2 SQIVND (reference sequence). The CDR3 DNA reads as TGTGCCAGTAGTATTTCGACAGCCTACGAGCAGTACGTC. Encoded protein: CASSISTAYEQYV.

V and J are TRBV19 and TRBJ2-1; 7 bases map to TRBD1. This CDR3 has 11 residues. The junction had 5 bases not matched to a gene; V was cut back by 6 bases and J by 12 bases. Germline CDR1 and CDR2: LNHDA and SQIVND (reference sequence). DNA of the CDR3: TGTGCCAGTAGCCGGGACAGAACGCAGTTCTTC. It yields the protein CASSRDRTQFF.

This clonotype showed up just a few times. The CDR3 coding sequence is TGTGCCAGCAGCAACCCCGGACTAGGGCCCGACACCGGGGAGCTGTTTTTT. Translation: CASSNPGLGPDTGELFF. The chain joins TRBV3-1 to TRBJ2-2, with TRBD2 matching 7 bases. Looked up from germline, CDR1 is LGHDT and CDR2 is YNNKEL (reference sequence). V was clipped by 5 bases and J by 3 bases; unmatched bases: 12. This CDR3 has 17 amino acids.

The chain combines TRBV29-1 with TRBJ2-3; 8 bases are a match to TRBD2. Germline trimming cut 8 bases from V and 4 bases from J; bases unmatched to any gene: 8. There are 13 residues in the CDR3. Germline CDR1 SQVTM, CDR2 ANQGSEA. The CDR3 DNA reads as TGCAGCTTAGAGCGGGAGAAACCAGATACGCAGTATTTT. This codes for CSLEREKPDTQYF.

This clonotype was recorded at least ten times. V is TRBV12-3 or TRBV12-4 and J is TRBJ2-1; the match to TRBD2 covers 10 bases. The CDR3 loop spans 15 amino acids. With V trimmed by 5 bases and J by 6 bases, 7 bases remained unmatched. CDR3 sequence reads: CASSQLAGNLNEQFF. The CDR3 nucleotides read TGTGCCAGCAGTCAACTAGCGGGGAATCTCAATGAGCAGTTCTTC.

This clonotype was recorded at least ten times. This chain links TRBV12-5 with TRBJ1-5, with 8 positions matching TRBD1. Germline trimming cut 5 bases from V and 4 bases from J; bases unmatched to any gene: 4. The CDR3 runs 14 residues. The V gene's germline CDR1 is LGHNT and CDR2 FRNRAP. CDR3 in DNA: TGTGCTAGTGGTGCTGGGACAGGTAATCAGCCCCAGCATTTT. Amino acids: CASGAGTGNQPQHF.

This clonotype has ten or more counts. The V gene is TRBV5-1, the J gene TRBJ2-7; a possible D gene is TRBD1 (5 bases). The germline V gene has CDR1 SGHRS and CDR2 YFSETQ. The CDR3 is made up of 12 amino acids. V dropped 5 bases and J dropped 5 bases, with 11 bases sitting between them. The CDR3 DNA reads as TGCGCCAGCAGAAGTAGGGGTGACGAGCAGTACTTC. This gives the protein CASRSRGDEQYF. The whole variable domain, filled in from reference TRBV5-1 and TRBJ2-7, reads KAGVTQTPRYLIKTRGQQVTLSCSPISGHRSVSWYQQTPGQGLQFLFEYFSETQRNKGNFPGRFSGRQFSNSRSEMNVSTLELGDSALYLCASRSRGDEQYFGPGTRLTVT.

This clonotype was seen repeatedly, ten times or more. The V call is TRBV27, the J call TRBJ2-7, with a tentative D call TRBD1 (6 bases). V was cut by 0 bases and J by 4 bases, with 13 bases left in between. Germline V gene data show CDR1 as MNHEY and CDR2 as SMNVEV (reference sequence). The CDR3 runs to 15 residues. The CDR3 here is CASSLSPGHQYEQYV. The CDR3 DNA follows: TGTGCCAGCAGTTTATCCCCGGGACACCAATACGAGCAGTACGTC.

CDR3 sequence: CASSPGSAYEQYF. The CDR3 DNA reads TGCGCCAGCAGCCCAGGATCGGCCTACGAGCAGTACTTC. The gene calls are TRBV5-1 and TRBJ2-7; D is unclear. The CDR3 runs 13 residues. V was pared by 4 bases and J by 2 bases, with 10 bases between. CDR1 and CDR2 from the germline V gene are SGHRS and YFSETQ.

This chain links TRBV13 with TRBJ2-2, with 12 bases lining up with TRBD1. The CDR3 is 14 residues long. Losses at the gene ends were 8 bases for V and 6 bases for J; bases not matched to a gene: 4. Germline CDR1 reads PRHDT; CDR2 reads FYEKMQ (reference sequence). The CDR3 loop reads CASGGQGASGELFF. In nucleotides, the CDR3 is TGTGCCAGCGGGGGACAGGGGGCCTCCGGGGAGCTGTTTTTT. The entire variable domain, with the rest obtained from reference TRBV13 and TRBJ2-2, is as follows: AAGVIQSPRHLIKEKRETATLKCYPIPRHDTVYWYQQGPGQDPQFLISFYEKMQSDKGSIPDRFSAQQFSDYHSELNMSSLELGDSALYFCASGGQGASGELFFGEGSRLTVL.